This T cell receptor (beta chain) originates from a study of T cell changes during pregnancy in multiple sclerosis. Remarks on this clone: At one end the junction does not follow the germline gene, possibly because of a read error. Other DNA sequences within the sample encode an identical CDR3.

Method: immunoSEQ multiplex PCR; TCRdb's copy keeps in-frame clones and lacks some. The sample has roughly 100,000 clones; roughly 92% are singletons. Germline V CDR1 and CDR2: SGHTA, FQGTGA. The CDR3 totals 13 residues. The receptor was isolated from a female donor with multiple sclerosis, enrolled in a pregnancy study. The sample consisted of peripheral blood, taken after pregnancy. The rearrangement uses TRBV7-3 and TRBJ1-1; 7 bases fit TRBD1. In DNA form, the CDR3 reads TGTGCCAGCAGCCTAACAGGGGACACTGAAGCTTTCTTT. It is translated as CASSLTGDTEAFF.